This T cell receptor (beta chain) appears in the sequencing data of a study of blood T cell repertoires in COVID-19. Overall study: The study drew acute and convalescent COVID-19 samples from the United States, Italy and Spain. Sample material is recorded as cDNA or gDNA derived from T cells, B-cell-depleted T cells, or PBMCs.

Original analysis: Estimated nucleated cell counts came from reference gene primer amplification. Clones were read by immunoSEQ multiplex PCR, and TCRdb kept only the in-frame ones, dropping some. The DNA was the basis for D and trimming; V, J and clone size are from that table. The table has 250,000 to 300,000 clones, 65% to 90% seen once. There are 14 residues in the CDR3. The germline gives CDR1 MGHDK, CDR2 SYGVNS. The V segment lost 5 bases and the J segment 4 bases; nucleotides outside the gene matches: 4. The sequence derives from a man aged 50 to 60 with active or convalescent COVID-19. The chain recombines TRBV25-1 with TRBJ2-2; 7 bases line up with TRBD2. Material for sequencing was peripheral blood. The CDR3 sequence: CASSRGGGTGELFF. In DNA form, the CDR3 reads TGTGCCAGCAGTCGGGGCGGGGGCACCGGGGAGCTGTTTTTT. Supplemented by reference TRBV25-1 and TRBJ2-2, the full variable domain reads EADIYQTPRYLVIGTGKKITLECSQTMGHDKMYWYQQDPGMELHLIHYSYGVNSTEKGDLSSESTVSRIRTEHFPLTLESARPSHTSQYLCASSRGGGTGELFFGEGSRLTVL.